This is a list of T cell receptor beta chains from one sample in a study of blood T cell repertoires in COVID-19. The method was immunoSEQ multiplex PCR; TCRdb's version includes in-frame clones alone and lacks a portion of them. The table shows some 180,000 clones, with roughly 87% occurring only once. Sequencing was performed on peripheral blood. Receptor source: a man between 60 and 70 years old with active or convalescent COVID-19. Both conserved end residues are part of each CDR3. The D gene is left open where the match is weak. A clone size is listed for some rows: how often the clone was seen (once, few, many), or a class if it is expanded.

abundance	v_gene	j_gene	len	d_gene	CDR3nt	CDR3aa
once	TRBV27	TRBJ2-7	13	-	TGTGCCAGCAGTTTAGTTCTCGGTTACGAGCAGTACTTC	CASSLVLGYEQYF
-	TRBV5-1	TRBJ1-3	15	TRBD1	TGCGCCAGCAGCCCCTTGACAGGGAATGGAAACACCATATATTTT	CASSPLTGNGNTIYF
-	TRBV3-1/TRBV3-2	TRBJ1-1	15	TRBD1	TGTGCCAGCAGCTGGTACAGGGGGCAAAGGACTGAAGCTTTCTTT	CASSWYRGQRTEAFF
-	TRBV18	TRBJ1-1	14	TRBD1	TGTGCCAGCTCACGACAGGGAGAGAACACTGAAGCTTTCTTT	CASSRQGENTEAFF
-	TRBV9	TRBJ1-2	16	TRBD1	TGTGCCAGCAGCGTAGCCCCAGGGGGCAGGAGCTATGGCTACACCTTC	CASSVAPGGRSYGYTF
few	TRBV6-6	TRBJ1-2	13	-	TGTGCCAGCAGCCAGACAGAGCTCTATGGCTACACCTTC	CASSQTELYGYTF
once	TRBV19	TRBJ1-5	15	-	TGTGCCAGTAGTATGGGGGGGGTTAGCAATCAGCCCCAGCATTTT	CASSMGGVSNQPQHF
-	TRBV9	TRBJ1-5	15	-	TGTGCCAGCAGCGTAGGGGCGACCCCTAATCAGCCCCAGCATTTT	CASSVGATPNQPQHF
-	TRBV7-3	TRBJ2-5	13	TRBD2	TGTGCCAGCAGCCCTAGCGGGGAGAAGACCCAGTACTTC	CASSPSGEKTQYF
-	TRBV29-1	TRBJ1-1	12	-	TGCAGCGTTGACAGGGGCCTAATTGAAGCTTTCTTT	CSVDRGLIEAFF
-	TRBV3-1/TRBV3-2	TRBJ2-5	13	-	TGTGCCAGCAGCCAAGCCCAGCGGATGACCCAGTACTTC	CASSQAQRMTQYF
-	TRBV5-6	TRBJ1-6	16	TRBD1	TGTGCCAGCAGCAGACGACAGGGGTGGAGAGATTCACCCCTCCACTTT	CASSRRQGWRDSPLHF
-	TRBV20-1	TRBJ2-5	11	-	TGCAGTGCTAGTTCTCAAGAGACCCAGTACTTC	CSASSQETQYF
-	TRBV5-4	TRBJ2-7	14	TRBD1	TGTGCCAGCAGCTTGGAGGGGGCCCTATACGAGCAGTACTTC	CASSLEGALYEQYF
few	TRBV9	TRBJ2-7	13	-	TGTGCCAGCAGTGCGGACCTACAGGGCGAGCAGTACTTC	CASSADLQGEQYF
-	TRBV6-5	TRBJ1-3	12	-	TGTGCCAGCCGACCGGACAGAAACACCATATATTTT	CASRPDRNTIYF
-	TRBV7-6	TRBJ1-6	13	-	TGTGCCAGCAGCTTGCGTAATAATTCACCCCTCCACTTT	CASSLRNNSPLHF
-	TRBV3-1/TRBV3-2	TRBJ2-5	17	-	TGTGCCAGCAGCCCAGGGTTCCGGGCGACGTACCAAGAGACCCAGTACTTC	CASSPGFRATYQETQYF
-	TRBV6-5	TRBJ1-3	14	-	TGTGCCAGCAGCGGGCGAGGGCTGGGAAACACCATATATTTT	CASSGRGLGNTIYF
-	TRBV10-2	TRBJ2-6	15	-	TGCGCCAGCAGTCTTCCCCTATCTGGGGCCAACGTCCTGACTTTC	CASSLPLSGANVLTF
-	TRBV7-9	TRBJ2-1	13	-	TGTGCCAGCAGCATGACCTCCGGACTCGTCCAGTTCTTC	CASSMTSGLVQFF
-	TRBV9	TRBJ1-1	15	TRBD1	TGTGCCAGCAGCCCCTGGGACAGAATGAACACTGAAGCTTTCTTT	CASSPWDRMNTEAFF
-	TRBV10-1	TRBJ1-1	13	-	TGCGCCAGCAAGCAGACAGGAGGTACTGAAGCTTTCTTT	CASKQTGGTEAFF
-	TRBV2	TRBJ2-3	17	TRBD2	TGTGCCAGCAGTGCGGAGCGGGGGGGCCGATGGGTAGATACGCAGTATTTT	CASSAERGGRWVDTQYF
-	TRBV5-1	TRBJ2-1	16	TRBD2	TGCGCCAGCAGCTCGCGGGGGTCCCAGGCCTACAATGAGCAGTTCTTC	CASSSRGSQAYNEQFF
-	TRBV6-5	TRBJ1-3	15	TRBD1	TGTGCCAGCAGGCCCGGGACAGGGGGAAGAAACACCATATATTTT	CASRPGTGGRNTIYF
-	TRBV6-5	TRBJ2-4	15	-	TGTGCCAGCACCCAAGGGGGGGTAGCCAAAAACATTCAGTACTTC	CASTQGGVAKNIQYF
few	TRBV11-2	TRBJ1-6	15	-	TGTGCCAGCAGCTTCGGTCCCCAGGCAAGTTCACCCCTCCACTTT	CASSFGPQASSPLHF
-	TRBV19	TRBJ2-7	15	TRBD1	TGTGCCAGTAGCAAATCCCCTGGGACAGCCTACGAGCAGTACTTC	CASSKSPGTAYEQYF
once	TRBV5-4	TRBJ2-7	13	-	TGTGCCAGCAGCACCGCCCAGGGATACGAGCAGTACTTC	CASSTAQGYEQYF
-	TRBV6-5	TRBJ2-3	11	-	TGTGCCATCGACATTGCGGATACGCAGTATTTT	CAIDIADTQYF
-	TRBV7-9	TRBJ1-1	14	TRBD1	TGTGCCAGCAGCCCAGGGACAGGGGCCACTGAAGCTTTCTTT	CASSPGTGATEAFF
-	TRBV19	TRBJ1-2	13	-	TGTGCCAGTAGCCTGGCGTCCTCTAGGGGCTACACCTTC	CASSLASSRGYTF
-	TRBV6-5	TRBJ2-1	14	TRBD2	TGTGCCAGCAGTTACTTCGGGACTAGTGATGAGCAGTTCTTC	CASSYFGTSDEQFF
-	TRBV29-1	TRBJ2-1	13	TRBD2	TGCAGCGTCCGCAGCGGGGGTGCGAATGAGCAGTTCTTC	CSVRSGGANEQFF
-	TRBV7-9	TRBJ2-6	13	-	TGTGCCAGCACGGCGGGTGGGGCCAACGTCCTGACTTTC	CASTAGGANVLTF
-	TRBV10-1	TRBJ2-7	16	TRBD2	TGCGCCAGCAGTTCGGGACTAGCGGGCCTTCCCTCCGAGCAGTACTTC	CASSSGLAGLPSEQYF
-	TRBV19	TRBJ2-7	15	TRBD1	TGTGCCAGTAGTAAACGGGACAGCCCCGCCTACGAGCAGTACTTC	CASSKRDSPAYEQYF
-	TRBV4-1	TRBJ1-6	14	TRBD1	TGCGCCAGCAGCCATCGGGACAGGGGGGCCGACCTCCACTTT	CASSHRDRGADLHF
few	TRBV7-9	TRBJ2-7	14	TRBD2	TGTGCCAGCAGCCAGACTAGCGGGGTAGAAGAGCAGTACTTC	CASSQTSGVEEQYF
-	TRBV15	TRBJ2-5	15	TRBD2	TGTGCCACCAGCAGGACTAGCGGGGGGGCAGAGACCCAGTACTTC	CATSRTSGGAETQYF
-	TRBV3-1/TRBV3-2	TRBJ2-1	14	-	TGTGCCAGCAGCCCCCGGGGGGCCTGGAATGAGCAGTTCTTC	CASSPRGAWNEQFF
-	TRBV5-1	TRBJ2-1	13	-	TGCGCCAGCAGCTTGGAGGGGGTCAATGAGCAGTTCTTC	CASSLEGVNEQFF
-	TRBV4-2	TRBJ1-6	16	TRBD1	TGTGCCAGCAGCCAAGGCACGGACAGGGTAAAATCACCCCTCCACTTT	CASSQGTDRVKSPLHF
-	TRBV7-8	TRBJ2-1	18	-	TGTGCCAGCAGCTTAGTTGGCTTTTACAACCTCTCCTACAATGAGCAGTTCTTC	CASSLVGFYNLSYNEQFF
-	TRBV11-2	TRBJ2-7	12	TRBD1	TGTGCCAGCAGCTCGATCCCCGGGACAGGCAACTTC	CASSSIPGTGNF
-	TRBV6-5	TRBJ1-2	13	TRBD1	TGTGCCACACTCGGGGACAGCGGTTATGGCTACACCTTC	CATLGDSGYGYTF
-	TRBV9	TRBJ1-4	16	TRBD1	TGTGCCAGCAGCGTCGGGACAGGGGGAGGTAATGAAAAACTGTTTTTT	CASSVGTGGGNEKLFF
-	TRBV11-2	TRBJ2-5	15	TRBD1	TGTGCCAGCAGCTTAGAGGGACAGGGGAGAAAGACCCAGTACTTC	CASSLEGQGRKTQYF